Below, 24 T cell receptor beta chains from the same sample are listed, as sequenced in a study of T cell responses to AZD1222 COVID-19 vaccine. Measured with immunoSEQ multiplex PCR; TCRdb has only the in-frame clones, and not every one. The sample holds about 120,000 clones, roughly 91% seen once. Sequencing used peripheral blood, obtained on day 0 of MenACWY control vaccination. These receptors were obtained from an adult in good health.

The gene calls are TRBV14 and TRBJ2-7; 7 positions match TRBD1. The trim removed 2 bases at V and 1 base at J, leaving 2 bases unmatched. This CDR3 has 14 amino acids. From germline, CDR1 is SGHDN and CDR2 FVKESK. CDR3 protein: CASSQNRGSYEQYF. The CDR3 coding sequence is TGTGCCAGCAGCCAAAACAGGGGATCCTACGAGCAGTACTTC. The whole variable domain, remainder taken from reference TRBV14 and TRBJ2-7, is EAGVTQFPSHSVIEKGQTVTLRCDPISGHDNLYWYRRVMGKEIKFLLHFVKESKQDESGMPNNRFLAERTGGTYSTLKVQPAELEDSGVYFCASSQNRGSYEQYFGPGTRLTVT.

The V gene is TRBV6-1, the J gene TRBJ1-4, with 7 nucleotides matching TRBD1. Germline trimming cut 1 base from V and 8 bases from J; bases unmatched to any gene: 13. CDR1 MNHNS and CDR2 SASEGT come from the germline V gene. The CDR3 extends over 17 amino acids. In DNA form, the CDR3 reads TGTGCCAGCAGTGAAGTTGGCAGGGGGAGGTCTGGGGAAAAACTGTTTTTT. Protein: CASSEVGRGRSGEKLFF.

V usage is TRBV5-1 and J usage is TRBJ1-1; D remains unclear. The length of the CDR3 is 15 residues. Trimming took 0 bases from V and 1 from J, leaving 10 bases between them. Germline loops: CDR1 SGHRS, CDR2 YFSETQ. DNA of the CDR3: TGCGCCAGCAGCTTGGCCTCAGTCGGGAACACTGAAGCTTTCTTT. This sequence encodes CASSLASVGNTEAFF.

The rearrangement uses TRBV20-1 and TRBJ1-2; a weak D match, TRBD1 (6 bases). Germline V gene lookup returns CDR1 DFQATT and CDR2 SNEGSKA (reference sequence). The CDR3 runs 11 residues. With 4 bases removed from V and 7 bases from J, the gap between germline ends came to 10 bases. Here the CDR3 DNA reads TGCAGTGCTACAGGGGTGGGTGGCTACACCTTC. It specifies CSATGVGGYTF.

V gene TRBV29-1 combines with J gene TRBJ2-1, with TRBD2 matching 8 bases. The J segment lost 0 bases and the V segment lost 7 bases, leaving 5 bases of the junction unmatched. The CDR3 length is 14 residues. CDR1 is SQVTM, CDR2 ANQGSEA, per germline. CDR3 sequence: CSAQSGSSYNEQFF. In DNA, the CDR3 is TGCAGCGCACAGAGCGGGAGCTCCTACAATGAGCAGTTCTTC.

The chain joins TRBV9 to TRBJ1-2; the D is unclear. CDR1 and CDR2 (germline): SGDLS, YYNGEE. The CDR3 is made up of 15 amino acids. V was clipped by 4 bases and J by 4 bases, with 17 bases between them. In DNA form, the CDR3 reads TGTGCCAGCAGCCTAGACCTCCTAGCCCGCTATGGCTACACCTTC. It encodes CASSLDLLARYGYTF.

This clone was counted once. CDR3 in DNA: TGTGCCAGCTCAAAGGGGGGGGATAATTCACCCCTCCACTTT. Amino acid sequence: CASSKGGDNSPLHF. The gene calls are TRBV18 and TRBJ1-6; a possible D gene is TRBD1 (6 bases). This CDR3 is 14 amino acids long. The germline gives CDR1 KGHSH, CDR2 LQKENI. Trimming removed 5 bases from V and 5 bases from J, with 10 bases in between.

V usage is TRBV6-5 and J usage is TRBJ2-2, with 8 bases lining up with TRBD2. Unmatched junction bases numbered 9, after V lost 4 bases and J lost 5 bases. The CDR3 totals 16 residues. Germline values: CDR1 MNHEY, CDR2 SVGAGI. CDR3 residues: CASSSNGRAETGELFF. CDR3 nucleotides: TGTGCCAGCAGTTCGAACGGGAGGGCCGAAACCGGGGAGCTGTTTTTT.

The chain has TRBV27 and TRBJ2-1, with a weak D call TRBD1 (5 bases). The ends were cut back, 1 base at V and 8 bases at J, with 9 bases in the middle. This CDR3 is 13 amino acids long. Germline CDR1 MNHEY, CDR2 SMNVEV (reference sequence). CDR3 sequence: CASSLLGPDEQFF. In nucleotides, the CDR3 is TGTGCCAGCAGTTTATTGGGGCCCGATGAGCAGTTCTTC.

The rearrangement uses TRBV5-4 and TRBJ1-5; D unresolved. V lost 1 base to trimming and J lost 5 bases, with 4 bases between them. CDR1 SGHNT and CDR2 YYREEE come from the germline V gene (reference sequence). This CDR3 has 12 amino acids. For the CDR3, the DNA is TGTGCCAGCAGCTTGTATGATCAGCCCCAGCATTTT. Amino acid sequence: CASSLYDQPQHF.

CDR3 residues: CASSDNAQPQHF. The CDR3 nucleotides read TGTGCCAGCAGTGATAATGCTCAGCCCCAGCATTTT. The chain joins TRBV2 to TRBJ1-5; no definite D call. The CDR3 is made up of 12 amino acids. V was trimmed by 3 bases and J by 6 bases, leaving 6 bases between them. Germline CDR1 SNHLY, CDR2 FYNNEI.

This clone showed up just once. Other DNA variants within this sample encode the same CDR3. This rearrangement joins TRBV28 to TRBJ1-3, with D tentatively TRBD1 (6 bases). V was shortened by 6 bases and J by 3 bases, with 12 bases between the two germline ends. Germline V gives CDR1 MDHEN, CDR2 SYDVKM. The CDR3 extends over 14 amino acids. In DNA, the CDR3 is TGTGCCAGCAGCCTCGGGACAAGTGGAAACACCATATATTTT. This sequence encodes CASSLGTSGNTIYF.

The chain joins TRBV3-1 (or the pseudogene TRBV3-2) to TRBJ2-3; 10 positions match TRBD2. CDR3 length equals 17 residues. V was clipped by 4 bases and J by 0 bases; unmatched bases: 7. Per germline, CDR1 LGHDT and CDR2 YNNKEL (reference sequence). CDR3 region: CASSPLSGGASTDTQYF. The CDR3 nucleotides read TGTGCCAGCAGCCCACTAAGCGGGGGGGCGAGCACAGATACGCAGTATTTT.

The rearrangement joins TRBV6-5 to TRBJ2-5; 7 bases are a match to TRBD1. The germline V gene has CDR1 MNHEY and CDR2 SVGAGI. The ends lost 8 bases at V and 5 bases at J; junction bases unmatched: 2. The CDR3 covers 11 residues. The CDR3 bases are TGTGCCAGCCTCAGGGGGGAGACCCAGTACTTC. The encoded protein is CASLRGETQYF.

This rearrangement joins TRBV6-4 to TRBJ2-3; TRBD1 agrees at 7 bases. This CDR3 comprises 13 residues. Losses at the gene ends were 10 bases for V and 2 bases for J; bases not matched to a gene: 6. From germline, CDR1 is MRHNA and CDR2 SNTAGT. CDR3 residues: CATWDSHTDTQYF. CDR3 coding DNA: TGTGCCACATGGGACAGCCACACAGATACGCAGTATTTT.

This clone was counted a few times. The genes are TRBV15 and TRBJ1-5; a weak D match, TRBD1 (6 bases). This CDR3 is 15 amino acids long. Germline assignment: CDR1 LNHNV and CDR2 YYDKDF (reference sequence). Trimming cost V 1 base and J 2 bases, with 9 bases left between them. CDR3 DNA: TGTGCCACCAGCAGAGGGGCAGGGGGCAATCAGCCCCAGCATTTT. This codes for CATSRGAGGNQPQHF.

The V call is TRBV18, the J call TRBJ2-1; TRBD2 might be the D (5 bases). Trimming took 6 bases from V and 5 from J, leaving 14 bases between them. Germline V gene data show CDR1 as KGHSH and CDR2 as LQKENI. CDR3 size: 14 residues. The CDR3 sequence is CASSYGPGNNEQFF. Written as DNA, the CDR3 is TGTGCCAGCTCCTATGGCCCGGGAAACAATGAGCAGTTCTTC.

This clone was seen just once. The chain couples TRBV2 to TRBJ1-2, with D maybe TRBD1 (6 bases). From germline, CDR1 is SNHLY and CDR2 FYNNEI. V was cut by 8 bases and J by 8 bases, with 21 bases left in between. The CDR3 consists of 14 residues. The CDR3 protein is CASGGGRRLLGYTF. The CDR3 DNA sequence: TGTGCCAGCGGTGGGGGGCGCAGATTGTTGGGCTACACCTTC.

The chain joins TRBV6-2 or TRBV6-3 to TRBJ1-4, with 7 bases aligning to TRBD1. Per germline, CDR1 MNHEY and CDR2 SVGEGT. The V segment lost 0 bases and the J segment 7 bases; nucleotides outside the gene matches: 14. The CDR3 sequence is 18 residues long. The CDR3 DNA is TGTGCCAGCAGTTACTCTAGCACCGGACAGGCCGTAGGTGAAAAACTGTTTTTT. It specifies CASSYSSTGQAVGEKLFF.

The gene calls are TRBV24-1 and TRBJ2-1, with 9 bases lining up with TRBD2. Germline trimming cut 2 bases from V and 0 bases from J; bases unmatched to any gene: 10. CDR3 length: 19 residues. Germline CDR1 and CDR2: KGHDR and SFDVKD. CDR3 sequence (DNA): TGTGCCACCAGTGATTCCGGGCGGGGGGGCATAAGCTCCTACAATGAGCAGTTCTTC. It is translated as CATSDSGRGGISSYNEQFF.

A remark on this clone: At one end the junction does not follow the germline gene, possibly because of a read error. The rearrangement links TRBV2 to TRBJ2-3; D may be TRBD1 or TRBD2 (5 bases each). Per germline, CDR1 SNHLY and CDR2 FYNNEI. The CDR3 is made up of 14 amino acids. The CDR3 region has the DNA TGTGCCAGTAGTGATGGGACCGGCGCAGATACGCAGTATTTT. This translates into CASSDGTGADTQYF.

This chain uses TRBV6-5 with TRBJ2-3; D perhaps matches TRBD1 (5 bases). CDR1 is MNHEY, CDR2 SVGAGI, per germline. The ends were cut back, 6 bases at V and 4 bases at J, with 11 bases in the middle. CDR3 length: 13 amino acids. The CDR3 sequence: CASRYPRADTQYF. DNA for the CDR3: TGTGCCAGCAGGTACCCCAGGGCAGATACGCAGTATTTT.

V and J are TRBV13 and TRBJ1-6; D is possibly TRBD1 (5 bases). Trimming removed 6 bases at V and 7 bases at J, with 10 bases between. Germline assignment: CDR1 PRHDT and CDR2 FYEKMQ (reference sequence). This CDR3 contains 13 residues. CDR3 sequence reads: CASRRDPNSPLHF. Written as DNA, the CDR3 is TGTGCCAGCAGGCGGGACCCAAATTCACCCCTCCACTTT.

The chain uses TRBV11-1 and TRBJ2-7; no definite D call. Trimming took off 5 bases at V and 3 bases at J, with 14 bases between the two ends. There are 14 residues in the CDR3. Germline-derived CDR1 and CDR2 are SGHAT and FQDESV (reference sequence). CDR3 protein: CASSLGPGYYEQYV. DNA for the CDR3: TGTGCCAGCAGCCTAGGTCCCGGATACTACGAGCAGTACGTC.